These 24 T cell receptor beta chains came from one sample sequenced in a study of blood T cells in healthy people across ages. The use of a sample-barcoded 5' primer and a J-beta primer mix characterized a second PCR of about 7 to 12 cycles. TCRdb processed the 5' RACE reads anew with MiXCR; each CDR3 protein has one entry. The sample yields about 970,000 distinct CDR3 sequences, approximately 50% seen once. Sequenced material: blood. All receptors come from a woman in her sixties or seventies in good health.

A remark on this clonotype: The junction does not match germline at one end; this may be a read error. The J gene is TRBJ2-1, the V gene TRBV4-1; 12 bases match TRBD2. Germline CDR1 MGHRA, CDR2 YSYEKL. This CDR3 comprises 14 residues. CDR3 amino acids: CASSQILAGGEQLF. CDR3 bases: TGCGCCAGCAGCCAAATTCTAGCGGGAGGGGAGCAGTTGTTC.

CDR3 protein: CASSVSGGREKLFF. Written as DNA, the CDR3 is TGTGCCAGCAGCGTCTCAGGGGGCAGGGAAAAACTGTTTTTT. The gene calls are TRBV7-2 and TRBJ1-4; 8 bases map to TRBD1. The V segment lost 5 bases and the J segment 8 bases; nucleotides outside the gene matches: 7. The CDR3 has 14 residues. In germline, CDR1 is SGHTA, CDR2 FQGNSA.

This clonotype was detected only a few times. The chain has TRBV5-1 and TRBJ2-5; 7 bases agree with TRBD2. With 4 bases clipped from V and 2 bases from J, the junction kept 20 bases outside the gene matches. Germline assignment: CDR1 SGHRS and CDR2 YFSETQ. The CDR3 has 19 residues. CDR3 amino acids: CASSLPPGLSFMRQETQYF. The CDR3 DNA reads TGCGCCAGCAGCCTCCCACCGGGACTATCCTTCATGCGGCAAGAGACCCAGTACTTC. Based on the CDR3 plus reference TRBV5-1 and TRBJ2-5, the full variable domain is KAGVTQTPRYLIKTRGQQVTLSCSPISGHRSVSWYQQTPGQGLQFLFEYFSETQRNKGNFPGRFSGRQFSNSRSEMNVSTLELGDSALYLCASSLPPGLSFMRQETQYFGPGTRLLVL.

The J gene is TRBJ1-1, the V gene TRBV20-1; 7 positions agree with TRBD1. CDR1 DFQATT and CDR2 SNEGSKA come from the germline V gene (reference sequence). Trimming cost V 5 bases and J 5 bases; bases outside gene matches: 8. CDR3 size: 13 residues. Written as DNA, the CDR3 is TGCAGTGCTTTGCCGGGACAGAAAACTGAAGCTTTCTTT. Translation: CSALPGQKTEAFF.

The chain is built from TRBV10-3 and TRBJ1-2; D possibly corresponds to TRBD1 (5 bases). V was pared by 11 bases and J by 10 bases, with 23 bases between. Germline CDR1 reads ENHRY; CDR2 reads SYGVKD. The CDR3 spans 13 residues. CDR3 sequence: CASRRGELDDYTF. The CDR3 DNA is TGTGCCTCTCGTCGGGGGGAGTTGGATGACTACACCTTC.

The chain employs TRBV24-1 and TRBJ2-1; D ambiguous. Germline CDR1 is KGHDR and CDR2 is SFDVKD. Trimming removed 6 bases at V and 4 bases at J, with 9 bases between. The CDR3 has 13 amino acids. This chain's CDR3 is CATSRRGYNEQFF. In DNA form, the CDR3 reads TGTGCCACCAGTCGCCGTGGATACAATGAGCAGTTCTTC.

The CDR3 nucleotides read TGTGCCAGCAGCTTAGATCGGCGAGGGGGTGAGCAGTTCTTC. Translation gives CASSLDRRGGEQFF. The V and J genes are TRBV11-3 and TRBJ2-1; D might be TRBD1 (6 bases). Trimming stripped 0 bases from V and 9 bases from J, with 12 bases between. CDR3 size: 14 residues. Germline CDR1 and CDR2: SGHNT and YENEEA.

The chain joins TRBV4-1 to TRBJ1-5, with TRBD1 matching over 7 bases. Germline V gene sequence: CDR1 MGHRA, CDR2 YSYEKL. This CDR3 is 15 amino acids long. The V and J ends lost 0 bases and 6 bases, in that order; junction bases with no gene match: 5. CDR3 sequence reads: CASSQDKGAGQPQHF. In DNA form, the CDR3 reads TGCGCCAGCAGCCAAGATAAGGGGGCCGGTCAGCCCCAGCATTTT.

J is TRBJ2-7 and V is TRBV27, with D tentatively TRBD1 or TRBD2 (5 bases each). With 0 bases removed from V and 0 bases from J, the gap between germline ends came to 12 bases. The CDR3 sequence is 16 residues long. Germline V gene sequence: CDR1 MNHEY, CDR2 SMNVEV (reference sequence). CDR3 amino acids: CASSLSKWGSSYEQYF. The CDR3 region has the DNA TGTGCCAGCAGTTTATCGAAATGGGGGAGCTCCTACGAGCAGTACTTC.

The genes are TRBV7-9 and TRBJ2-1; perhaps TRBD2 as D (6 bases). V was shortened by 4 bases and J by 6 bases, with 19 bases between the two germline ends. There are 16 residues in the CDR3. CDR1 and CDR2 from the germline V gene are SEHNR and FQNEAQ (reference sequence). CDR3: CASSSFPGGGPNEQFF. The CDR3 region has the DNA TGTGCCAGCAGCTCGTTCCCAGGCGGAGGGCCCAATGAGCAGTTCTTC.

The chain couples TRBV20-1 to TRBJ2-1; D is tentatively TRBD1 or TRBD2 (5 bases each). V dropped 0 bases and J dropped 0 bases, with 12 bases sitting between them. Germline values: CDR1 DFQATT, CDR2 SNEGSKA (reference sequence). The CDR3 is 16 amino acids. CDR3 in DNA: TGCAGTGCTAGAGATACGAGGGGAGACTCCTACAATGAGCAGTTCTTC. It translates to CSARDTRGDSYNEQFF.

J is TRBJ2-2 and V is TRBV7-8; D call uncertain. V lost 1 base to trimming and J lost 3 bases, with 12 bases between them. CDR1 SGHVS and CDR2 FQNEAQ come from the germline V gene. The CDR3 has 16 amino acids. CDR3 residues: CASSLGVSLYTGELFF. CDR3 coding DNA: TGTGCCAGCAGCTTAGGTGTATCGCTTTACACCGGGGAGCTGTTTTTT.

The chain is built from TRBV28 and TRBJ2-6; D is undetermined. The length of the CDR3 is 14 residues. The ends were cut back, 10 bases at V and 2 bases at J, with 12 bases in the middle. CDR1 and CDR2 (germline): MDHEN, SYDVKM. CDR3 protein: CATTTQTGANVLTF. Here the CDR3 DNA reads TGTGCCACCACCACACAAACTGGGGCCAACGTCCTGACTTTC.

This chain joins TRBV20-1 and TRBJ2-1; no definite D call. V shed 0 bases and J shed 6 bases, with 9 bases lying between them. CDR1 DFQATT and CDR2 SNEGSKA come from the germline V gene (reference sequence). The CDR3 is made up of 13 amino acids. The CDR3 here is CSARDALFNEQFF. The DNA for the CDR3 is TGCAGTGCTAGAGATGCTCTATTCAATGAGCAGTTCTTC.

This clonotype was counted only a few times. V gene TRBV29-1 combines with J gene TRBJ2-1, with D possibly being TRBD1 or TRBD2 (5 bases each). The CDR3 is 13 amino acids. Germline V gene lookup returns CDR1 SQVTM and CDR2 ANQGSEA. V was pared by 2 bases and J by 7 bases, with 12 bases between. The DNA for the CDR3 is TGCAGCGTTGAATTAATGAGGGGAAATGAGCAGTTCTTC. This translates into CSVELMRGNEQFF.

This clonotype was seen a few times. The V and J genes are TRBV10-3 and TRBJ2-3, with a weak D call TRBD2 (6 bases). Germline CDR1 and CDR2: ENHRY and SYGVKD. V was clipped by 0 bases and J by 4 bases, with 11 bases between them. The CDR3 is 15 residues long. DNA of the CDR3: TGTGCCATCAGTGAGTCCAAGGGGACTTCAGATACGCAGTATTTT. Translation gives CAISESKGTSDTQYF.

The rearrangement links TRBV28 to TRBJ1-5; the D gene is possibly TRBD1 (6 bases). Germline assignment: CDR1 MDHEN and CDR2 SYDVKM. This CDR3 region has 12 residues. The DNA for the CDR3 is TGTGCGGGGGGACAAAGGATTCAGCCCCAGCATTTT. It codes for CAGGQRIQPQHF. Drawing the rest from reference TRBV28 and TRBJ1-5, the complete variable domain is DVKVTQSSRYLVKRTGEKVFLECVQDMDHENMFWYRQDPGLGLRLIYFSYDVKMKEKGDIPEGYSVSREKKERFSLILESASTNQTSMYLCAGGQRIQPQHFGDGTRLSIL.

The chain joins TRBV5-1 to TRBJ2-2, with D possibly being TRBD1 (7 bases). CDR3 length: 16 residues. Germline V lookup: CDR1 SGHRS, CDR2 YFSETQ. Trimming removed 6 bases from V and 6 bases from J, with 21 bases in between. CDR3 sequence (DNA): TGCGCCAGCAACTGGGCGGGGACAGTTTCTGCCGGGGAGCTGTTTTTT. It encodes CASNWAGTVSAGELFF.

The chain links TRBV5-1 to TRBJ2-1; TRBD2 matches at 13 bases. J was trimmed by 0 bases and V by 4 bases; bases with no gene match: 10. Germline V lookup: CDR1 SGHRS, CDR2 YFSETQ. The length of the CDR3 is 19 residues. The CDR3, as DNA: TGCGCCAGCAGCCAAAGACTAGCGGGAGGCCCGAGCTCCTACAATGAGCAGTTCTTC. This translates into CASSQRLAGGPSSYNEQFF.

The J gene is TRBJ2-7, the V gene TRBV2; D assignment may be TRBD1 or TRBD2 (5 bases each). The V and J ends lost 6 bases and 3 bases respectively, with 21 bases between them. The germline V gene has CDR1 SNHLY and CDR2 FYNNEI. This CDR3 has 16 amino acids. The DNA for the CDR3 is TGTGCCAGCAGGCAAGGGGAGAGGACACTGATCTACGAGCAGTACTTC. This translates into CASRQGERTLIYEQYF.

The table lists this clonotype with many counts. V gene TRBV28 combines with J gene TRBJ2-4; 9 bases agree with TRBD1. V gave up 5 bases and J gave up 7 bases; unmatched junction bases: 6. This CDR3 spans 14 amino acids. CDR1 MDHEN and CDR2 SYDVKM come from the germline V gene. The CDR3 loop reads CASSLGQGLNIQYF. The CDR3 DNA is TGTGCCAGCAGTCTGGGACAGGGTTTGAACATTCAGTACTTC.

The chain joins TRBV29-1 to TRBJ2-2; possibly TRBD2 for D (6 bases). The CDR3 is 15 residues long. CDR1 is SQVTM, CDR2 ANQGSEA, per germline. V lost 7 bases and J 4 bases, leaving 19 bases between the germline ends. Written as DNA, the CDR3 is TGCAGCGCTTACGGAGGGAGCCTTCCCACCGGGGAGCTGTTTTTT. Translation gives CSAYGGSLPTGELFF.

The V gene is TRBV5-1, the J gene TRBJ2-7; either TRBD1 or TRBD2 may fit D (5 bases each). Deletions cut 3 bases from V and 7 bases from J, with 11 bases between. Germline loops: CDR1 SGHRS, CDR2 YFSETQ. This CDR3 is built from 12 residues. The CDR3 spells CASSSGRPEQYF. CDR3 nucleotides: TGCGCCAGCAGCTCGGGACGGCCTGAGCAGTACTTC.

The chain combines TRBV2 with TRBJ2-3; 7 nucleotides match TRBD2. From germline, CDR1 is SNHLY and CDR2 FYNNEI. The CDR3 is 14 amino acids. Losses at the gene ends were 1 base for V and 4 bases for J; bases not matched to a gene: 2. DNA of the CDR3: TGTGCCAGCAGTGAAGAAGCGGGACCAGATACGCAGTATTTT. Translated: CASSEEAGPDTQYF.